This T cell receptor (beta chain) was obtained from a study of shared clonotypes between healthy human individuals. Overall study results and limits: Genetic and exposure-history diversity was limited by the few donors. About 5.2% was the fraction of naive CD4 clonotypes found shared across several donors.

Profiling relied on immunoSEQ multiplex PCR, and the TCRdb table lists in-frame clones only, not all of them. Of some 2.1 million clones listed, roughly 96% are singletons. The V gene's germline CDR1 is MNHEY and CDR2 SVGAGI. The V end was cut by 0 bases, the J end by 1 base, with 9 bases between. The CDR3 covers 15 residues. This clone was detected only once. Its antigen is unidentified. V gene TRBV6-5 combines with J gene TRBJ1-1; D uncertain. The sequenced sample consisted of naive CD4+ T cells sorted from blood. Subset: CD45RA+ positively selected. The origin of this receptor is a man aged 18 to 30 in good health. CDR3 nucleotides: TGTGCCAGCAGTTACTCAAGGTACCAGAACACTGAAGCTTTCTTT. Translation: CASSYSRYQNTEAFF.